These 7 T cell receptor beta chains originate from one sample sequenced in a study of blood T cell repertoires in COVID-19. Assay used: immunoSEQ multiplex PCR; TCRdb lists only in-frame clones, some missing. The repertoire holds 45,000 to 50,000 clones, with around four fifths as singletons. Material for sequencing was peripheral blood. These receptors were obtained from a man in his 70s with acute or convalescent COVID-19.

The chain links TRBV19 to TRBJ1-1; D is uncertain. Per germline, CDR1 LNHDA and CDR2 SQIVND (reference sequence). This CDR3 has 16 residues. With 0 bases removed from V and 6 bases from J, the gap between germline ends came to 17 bases. The CDR3 coding sequence is TGTGCCAGTAGTATAGAATTGGGCATTGCCGATTCTGAAGCTTTCTTT. This translates into CASSIELGIADSEAFF. Based on the CDR3 plus reference TRBV19 and TRBJ1-1, the full variable domain is DGGITQSPKYLFRKEGQNVTLSCEQNLNHDAMYWYRQDPGQGLRLIYYSQIVNDFQKGDIAEGYSVSREKKESFPLTVTSAQKNPTAFYLCASSIELGIADSEAFFGQGTRLTVV.

The table lists this clone with many counts. Other nucleotide sequences in the sample specify the same CDR3. The CDR3, as DNA: TGTGCCTGGATAAAGAACACTGAAGCTTTCTTT. Translating it yields CAWIKNTEAFF. The V gene is TRBV30, the J gene TRBJ1-1; D not certain. Looked up from germline, CDR1 is GTSNPN and CDR2 is SVGIG (reference sequence). The CDR3 contains 11 residues. V was trimmed by 4 bases and J by 1 base, leaving 4 bases between them.

The chain combines TRBV30 with TRBJ1-6; D unresolved. The CDR3 contains 12 residues. The V and J ends lost 4 bases and 12 bases respectively, with 13 bases between them. Per germline, CDR1 GTSNPN and CDR2 SVGIG (reference sequence). The CDR3 region has the DNA TGTGCCTGGACCTACTTAGGAGAACCCCTCCACTTT. The encoded protein is CAWTYLGEPLHF.

The chain is built from TRBV24-1 and TRBJ2-2; TRBD2 aligns across 8 bases. This CDR3 contains 17 residues. Germline V gene sequence: CDR1 KGHDR, CDR2 SFDVKD. J gave up 6 bases and V 0 bases, and 8 bases lay outside the gene matches. This CDR3 reads CATSDLGSGASAGELFF. The CDR3 DNA follows: TGTGCCACCAGTGATTTGGGTAGCGGGGCTTCCGCCGGGGAGCTGTTTTTT.

The chain is built from TRBV2 and TRBJ2-2, with TRBD2 matching over 9 bases. The CDR3 extends over 16 amino acids. The ends lost 7 bases at V and 4 bases at J; junction bases unmatched: 10. CDR1 and CDR2 (germline): SNHLY, FYNNEI. The DNA for the CDR3 is TGTGCCAGCAAGACCGGGACTAGCATTGGCACCGGGGAGCTGTTTTTT. It yields the protein CASKTGTSIGTGELFF.

The chain links TRBV7-9 to TRBJ2-7; TRBD1 aligns across 9 bases. Germline V gives CDR1 SEHNR, CDR2 FQNEAQ (reference sequence). The CDR3 has 13 residues. J lost 7 bases, V lost 4 bases, and 5 bases had no gene match. Written as DNA, the CDR3 is TGTGCCAGCAGCTACCGACAGGGGGGTGAGCAGTACTTC. Translating it yields CASSYRQGGEQYF.

The V gene is TRBV7-6, the J gene TRBJ1-3, with 8 bases lining up with TRBD1. The CDR3 is 17 amino acids. Germline V gene lookup returns CDR1 SGHVS and CDR2 FNYEAQ. V dropped 3 bases and J dropped 0; count of bases not matched to a gene: 7. The CDR3 nucleotides read TGTGCCAGCAGCTTTGGACAGGGCTCCCACTCTGGAAACACCATATATTTT. This codes for CASSFGQGSHSGNTIYF.